This is a list of T cell receptor beta chains from one sample in a study of molecular identifiers for immune sequencing clone quantification. TCRdb called the PCR reads again in MiXCR, with one record for every CDR3 protein. The table records approximately 59,000 distinct CDR3 sequences, roughly 18% of them present only once. Sample: naive CD8+ T cells from blood, with Jurkat cell RNA spiked in. The receptors were sampled from a human donor in good health. Some libraries in this study had Jurkat cell RNA spiked in. The CDR3 runs from the conserved cysteine through the conserved F or W. D genes are given only for firm matches. Rows give clone size only sometimes, using once, few, many, or a class for an expanded clone.

v_gene	j_gene	abundance	d_gene	CDR3nt	CDR3aa
TRBV16	TRBJ2-5	many	NA	TGTGCCAGCAGCCAACAAATTCTCGAGGGCCAATCCGAGACCCAGTACTTC	CASSQQILEGQSETQYF
TRBV6-1	TRBJ2-1	few	TRBD2	TGTGCCAGCAGTGAAACCGGCCTAGCGGCGGGTAAGGAGCAGTTCTTC	CASSETGLAAGKEQFF
TRBV6-2/TRBV6-3	TRBJ2-7	many	NA	TGTGCCAGCGGTTATAGCTCCTACGAGCAGTACTTC	CASGYSSYEQYF
TRBV12-3/TRBV12-4	TRBJ1-1	many	NA	TGTGCCAGCACCAGGACGGCGTTGGGCACTGAAGCTTTCTTT	CASTRTALGTEAFF
TRBV6-5	TRBJ1-2	NA	NA	TGTGCCAGCAGTTACTCGGAGGGGAGGGGTAATTATGGCTACACCTTC	CASSYSEGRGNYGYTF
TRBV7-9	TRBJ2-3	medium-sized	TRBD2	TGTGCCAGCAGCCTCCCCCAGCGGGAGAAGTCCACAGATACGCAGTATTTT	CASSLPQREKSTDTQYF
TRBV24-1	TRBJ1-6	few	NA	TGTGCCACCAGTGAGTCAGGACTTGATTCACCCCTCCACTTT	CATSESGLDSPLHF
TRBV5-1	TRBJ2-3	many	NA	TGCGCCAGCAGCTTAATTGATAGGGGCACAGATACGCAGTATTTT	CASSLIDRGTDTQYF
TRBV6-1	TRBJ2-1	many	TRBD2	TGTGCCAAACGATCCCCCCCTAGGTTTTCTAGCGGGATCTACAATGAGCAGTTCTTC	CAKRSPPRFSSGIYNEQFF
TRBV9	TRBJ2-7	NA	NA	TGTGCCAGCAGCGTAGAAACTAGCTCCTACGAGCAGTACTTC	CASSVETSSYEQYF
TRBV27	TRBJ1-2	many	NA	TGTGCCAGCAGGGAGGCAGGGCACTATGGCTACACCTTC	CASREAGHYGYTF
TRBV4-3	TRBJ2-4	many	NA	TGCGCCAGCAGCCCGTCTCCGTCCGGCTGGGACATTCAGTACTTC	CASSPSPSGWDIQYF
TRBV10-3	TRBJ2-2	many	NA	TGTGCCATCAGTGAGTCAGGGTTTAAAGTCGCCGGGGAGCTGTTTTTT	CAISESGFKVAGELFF
TRBV11-3	TRBJ2-7	NA	TRBD1	TGTGCCAGCAGCAAACGGGACAGAGGCTACGAGCAGTACTTC	CASSKRDRGYEQYF
TRBV7-9	TRBJ2-1	few	TRBD2	TGTGCCAGCAGCCCACCGGGACTAGATGGCTACAATGAGCAGTTCTTC	CASSPPGLDGYNEQFF
TRBV7-6	TRBJ1-6	many	TRBD1	TGTGCCAGCAGCCTTCGTTCGGGACAGGGAATTTCACCCCTCCACTTT	CASSLRSGQGISPLHF
TRBV7-2	TRBJ1-5	many	TRBD1	TGTGCCAGCAGCCAGGGGGCCCCGGGTAAGGCCCAGCATTTT	CASSQGAPGKAQHF
TRBV29-1	TRBJ2-5	many	TRBD1	TGCAGTACACAGGGGGCGGGAGAGACCCAGTACTTC	CSTQGAGETQYF
TRBV28	TRBJ2-7	many	TRBD2	TGTGCCAGCAGTTCGGAACTTCTAGCGGAATCCTACGAGCAGTACTTC	CASSSELLAESYEQYF
TRBV6-1	TRBJ2-5	NA	TRBD1	TGTGCCAGCAGTGCGTGGACAGGGCCTCAAGAGACCCAGTACTTC	CASSAWTGPQETQYF
TRBV2	TRBJ2-3	few	TRBD2	TGTGCCAGCAGCCCAGCGGGAGGCACAGGTACGCAGTATTTT	CASSPAGGTGTQYF
TRBV9	TRBJ2-1	NA	TRBD1	TGTGCCAGCAGCGTGTGGGACAGCAATGAGCAGTTCTTC	CASSVWDSNEQFF
TRBV24-1	TRBJ2-3	few	NA	TGTGCCACCAGTGACCCCGGGGCGGCAGATACGCAGTATTTT	CATSDPGAADTQYF
TRBV15	TRBJ1-3	many	NA	TGTGCCACCAGCGGGGGCTCTGGAAACACCATATATTTT	CATSGGSGNTIYF
TRBV5-6	TRBJ2-7	NA	NA	TGTGCCAGCAGCTCCGCAGCCTACGAGCAGTACTTC	CASSSAAYEQYF
TRBV6-2/TRBV6-3	TRBJ2-7	many	NA	TGTGCCAGCAGTTTCTCCCCGGGGGAACCCTACGAGCAGTACTTC	CASSFSPGEPYEQYF
TRBV4-3	TRBJ2-7	NA	NA	TGCGCCAGCAGCCAAGTGAGGGACTGGAGCTCCTACGAGCAGTACTTC	CASSQVRDWSSYEQYF
TRBV30	TRBJ2-1	many	NA	TGTGCCTGGAGTAGGGGAGGCGAGCAGTTCTTC	CAWSRGGEQFF
TRBV7-6	TRBJ2-5	many	TRBD2	TGTGCCAGCAGCTCCCGACTAGCGGGGCTCCAAGAGACCCAGTACTTC	CASSSRLAGLQETQYF
TRBV6-2/TRBV6-3	TRBJ1-1	many	NA	TGTGCCAGCAGGGCCCGGGGGGAAATCACTGAAGCTTTCTTT	CASRARGEITEAFF
TRBV10-2	TRBJ2-3	many	NA	TGCGCCAGCAGTGAAATCGGAGCTGTAGATACGCAGTATTTT	CASSEIGAVDTQYF
TRBV10-2	TRBJ2-2	many	TRBD2	TGCGCCAGCAGCCCCACGGCTAGCGGGAGTATGGCCGGGGAGCTGTTTTTT	CASSPTASGSMAGELFF
TRBV7-9	TRBJ2-1	few	NA	TGTGCCAGCAGCACTAAAGGGGGGAGGGCCAATGAGCAGTTCTTC	CASSTKGGRANEQFF
TRBV25-1	TRBJ1-5	many	NA	TGTGCCAGCAGTGAGCGGCTCAACAATCAGCCCCAGCATTTT	CASSERLNNQPQHF
TRBV28	TRBJ1-4	many	NA	TGTGCCAGCAGTTACCCCCGGGGGGCAGCTAATGAAAAACTGTTTTTT	CASSYPRGAANEKLFF
TRBV19	TRBJ1-5	few	NA	TGTGCCAGTAGTAGCTCCCTGGGGGATCAGCCCCAGCATTTT	CASSSSLGDQPQHF
TRBV27	TRBJ2-7	many	NA	TGTGCCAGCCCGGTTCTCGGTCCTAGGTCCGAGCAGTACTTC	CASPVLGPRSEQYF
TRBV6-6	TRBJ2-5	NA	NA	TGTGCCAGCAGTTACTTGGCAGATGGGGAGACCCAGTACTTC	CASSYLADGETQYF
TRBV27	TRBJ2-5	NA	TRBD2	TGTGCCAGCAGTTTATTAGCGGGAGCGGAGACCCAGTACTTC	CASSLLAGAETQYF
TRBV7-2	TRBJ2-7	NA	NA	TGTGCCAGCAGCTTAAGCGACTCAACCTCTTACTACGAGCAGTACTTC	CASSLSDSTSYYEQYF
TRBV7-3	TRBJ2-1	few	NA	TGTGCCAGCAGCTTTAGCGCCCCCCAATACAATGAGCAGTTCTTC	CASSFSAPQYNEQFF
TRBV13	TRBJ2-7	many	NA	TGTGCCAGCAGCTTAGGTCCCAGCGGACAGTTTCTAAGCTCCTACGAGCAGTACTTC	CASSLGPSGQFLSSYEQYF
TRBV6-6	TRBJ2-4	many	NA	TGTGCCAGCAGTTACACCGCCATTCAGTACTTC	CASSYTAIQYF
TRBV19	TRBJ2-7	many	TRBD1	TGTGCCAGTAGTATGACAGGGTCCTACGAGCAGTACTTC	CASSMTGSYEQYF
TRBV4-1	TRBJ2-6	many	NA	TGCGCCAGCAGCCAAATAAGCCTTCATGCACAGGCAGTCCTGACTTTC	CASSQISLHAQAVLTF
TRBV25-1	TRBJ2-5	many	NA	TGTGCCAGCAGTGAGTCCCTACTGAGCGGCCAGTACCAAGAGACCCAGTACTTC	CASSESLLSGQYQETQYF
TRBV4-1	TRBJ1-6	many	NA	TGCGCCAGCAGCCCCGGGCCCCATTCACCCCTCCACTTT	CASSPGPHSPLHF
TRBV4-1	TRBJ2-7	many	NA	TGCGCCAGCAGCCATGACGGGGCAGGGACCTACGAGCAGTACTTC	CASSHDGAGTYEQYF